Here is one T cell receptor beta chain with its context. Its cognate antigen is unknown. This specimen comes from a study of T cells in Graves' hyperthyroidism and ophthalmopathy. Study outcomes and limitations: A model of 13 V-J pairs discriminated ophthalmopathy from stable hyperthyroidism. The model forecast ophthalmopathy, anticipating it by a median about six months before onset.

What was amplified from RNA transcripts were TCR beta CDR3 regions. In the first-round RT-PCR of the TCR CDR3, the HTBI primer set was used. TCRdb re-analysed the multiplex PCR reads in MiXCR, keeping a single row per CDR3 protein. The sample yields 300,000 or so distinct CDR3 sequences, 15% to 20% seen once. The sequenced material came from blood. This clonotype was obtained from a woman aged 55-75 years with Graves' ophthalmopathy.

CDR3 coding DNA: TGTGCCAGCAGTCTGTCCGGGACAGGCCTCTACGAGCAGTACTTC. It codes for CASSLSGTGLYEQYF. The rearrangement uses TRBV28 and TRBJ2-7; 8 bases line up with TRBD1. The germline V gene has CDR1 MDHEN and CDR2 SYDVKM. This CDR3 is built from 15 residues. V was pared by 5 bases and J by 3 bases, with 9 bases of the junction left unmatched.